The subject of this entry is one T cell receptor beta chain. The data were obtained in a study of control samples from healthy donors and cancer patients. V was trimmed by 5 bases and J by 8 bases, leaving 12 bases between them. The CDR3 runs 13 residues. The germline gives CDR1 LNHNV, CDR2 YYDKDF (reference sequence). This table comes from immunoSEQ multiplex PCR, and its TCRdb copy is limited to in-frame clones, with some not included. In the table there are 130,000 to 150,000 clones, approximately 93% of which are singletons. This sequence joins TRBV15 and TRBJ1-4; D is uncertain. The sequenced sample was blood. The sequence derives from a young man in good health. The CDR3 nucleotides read TGTGCCACCAGCCCTGAGAGGCAGGAAAAACTGTTTTTT. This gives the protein CATSPERQEKLFF. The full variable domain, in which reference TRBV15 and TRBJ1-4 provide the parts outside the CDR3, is DAMVIQNPRYQVTQFGKPVTLSCSQTLNHNVMYWYQQKSSQAPKLLFHYYDKDFNNEADTPDNFQSRRPNTSFCFLDIRSPGLGDTAMYLCATSPERQEKLFFGSGTQLSVL.